The sequence of this TCR beta chain was determined in a study of cytomegalovirus exposure and HLA in healthy donors. In germline, CDR1 is SGHNT, CDR2 YENEEA. The length of the CDR3 is 16 residues. V gave up 4 bases and J gave up 0 bases, with 13 bases separating them. Primers for the PCR totalled 60 Vbeta and 13 Jbeta. Generated by immunoSEQ multiplex PCR, the TCRdb table keeps only in-frame clones and is missing some. The sample holds 150,000 to 200,000 clones; more than 60% are singletons and the top ten take less than 11%. The chain couples TRBV11-3 to TRBJ2-1; D may be TRBD1 (7 bases). This clonotype was sampled from a man aged 30 to 45 in good health and CMV-seropositive. Material for sequencing was PBMCs. The CDR3 bases are TGTGCCAGCAGCTCGTGGGGGGACAGCTCCTACAATGAGCAGTTCTTC. This codes for CASSSWGDSSYNEQFF.